The rows below give T cell receptor beta chains drawn from one sample of a study of T cells in narcolepsy. The repertoire was sequenced with immunoSEQ multiplex PCR; TCRdb's copy has only in-frame clones and lacks some. Among roughly 20,000 clones listed, 83% were seen once. Sequenced sample: memory (CD45RA-) CD4+ T cells from blood. Source of these receptors: a human donor in good health. CDR3s include the opening cysteine and the closing phenylalanine or tryptophan. The D gene is left open where the match is weak. Only part of the rows carry a size: once, few, many, or a class if the clone is expanded.

>-|TRBD2|TRBJ2-7|TRBV28
CASSLSGTSVYEQYF
TGTGCCAGCAGTTTGTCCGGGACTAGCGTTTACGAGCAGTACTTC
>few|-|TRBJ2-4|TRBV23-1
CASVIQYF
TGCGCCAGCGTAATCCAGTACTTC
>-|TRBD1|TRBJ2-7|TRBV4-1
CASSFQQGASEQYF
TGCGCCAGCAGCTTTCAACAGGGGGCAAGTGAGCAGTACTTC
>few|-|TRBJ1-1|TRBV18
CASSPPGRNTEAFF
TGTGCCAGCTCACCACCTGGGCGGAACACTGAAGCTTTCTTT
>few|-|TRBJ1-5|TRBV6-5
CASAIGVGQPQHF
TGTGCCAGCGCGATAGGGGTCGGCCAGCCCCAGCATTTT
>few|-|TRBJ2-5|TRBV7-8
CASSLARGPETQYF
TGTGCCAGCAGCTTAGCGCGGGGGCCTGAGACCCAGTACTTC
>-|-|TRBJ1-6|TRBV4-2
CASSQVSQQGPLHF
TGTGCCAGCAGCCAAGTATCCCAACAAGGACCCCTCCACTTT
>once|TRBD1|TRBJ2-3|TRBV6-5
CATRQGPPDTQYF
TGTGCCACCCGACAGGGCCCGCCAGATACGCAGTATTTT
>-|-|TRBJ2-1|TRBV29-1
CSVGVSPSITNEQFF
TGCAGCGTTGGAGTCAGTCCATCAATTACCAATGAGCAGTTCTTC
>-|TRBD1|TRBJ2-2|TRBV5-1
CASSSRTGKSTGELFF
TGCGCCAGCAGCTCCCGGACAGGAAAAAGTACCGGGGAGCTGTTTTTT
>-|TRBD2|TRBJ2-7|TRBV6-1
CASSGGTSGKPYEQYF
TGTGCCAGCAGTGGCGGGACTAGCGGTAAACCCTACGAGCAGTACTTC
>-|TRBD2|TRBJ2-5|TRBV27
CASSLTSGSLETQYF
TGTGCCAGCAGTTTAACTAGCGGGAGCTTGGAGACCCAGTACTTC
>few|-|TRBJ1-4|TRBV19
CASSGKLFF
TGTGCCAGTAGTGGAAAACTGTTTTTT
>-|-|TRBJ2-7|TRBV7-2
CASSLGEATLTYEQYF
TGTGCCAGCAGCTTAGGCGAGGCGACTCTTACTTACGAGCAGTACTTC
>once|-|TRBJ1-4|TRBV15
CATGKGFEKLFF
TGTGCCACCGGGAAGGGGTTTGAAAAACTGTTTTTT
>-|-|TRBJ2-7|TRBV2
CASRFAGGDGEQYF
TGTGCCAGCAGATTTGCTGGCGGGGACGGCGAGCAGTACTTC
>once|-|TRBJ2-5|TRBV2
CASREEWETQYF
TGTGCCAGCAGGGAGGAGTGGGAGACCCAGTACTTC
>-|-|TRBJ2-3|TRBV2
CASSWPGSVTDTQYF
TGTGCCAGCAGTTGGCCGGGTAGCGTCACAGATACGCAGTATTTT
>-|-|TRBJ1-4|TRBV11-2
CASSLSVTNEKLFF
TGTGCCAGCAGCTTGTCCGTAACTAATGAAAAACTGTTTTTT
>-|-|TRBJ1-4|TRBV18
CASSLQGQEKLFF
TGTGCCAGCTCACTCCAGGGCCAAGAAAAACTGTTTTTT
>once|-|TRBJ2-1|TRBV10-3
CATRPADSASQFF
TGTGCCACCCGTCCTGCGGACTCCGCTAGTCAGTTCTTC
>few|-|TRBJ2-7|TRBV4-2
CASSRLNSYEQYF
TGTGCCAGCAGCCGCCTCAACTCCTACGAGCAGTACTTC
>-|-|TRBJ1-6|TRBV5-8
CASSLGNSPLHF
TGTGCCAGCAGCTTGGGCAATTCACCCCTCCACTTT
>-|TRBD2|TRBJ2-3|TRBV18
CASSDRPPRTSGQADTQYF
TGTGCCAGCTCAGACAGGCCCCCTCGGACTAGCGGTCAGGCAGATACGCAGTATTTT
>-|-|TRBJ1-3|TRBV29-1
CSVEEAAGNTIYF
TGCAGCGTTGAAGAGGCCGCTGGAAACACCATATATTTT
>-|TRBD2|TRBJ2-3|TRBV5-1
CASSLGLAGDIDTQYF
TGCGCCAGCAGCTTGGGTCTAGCGGGGGATATAGATACGCAGTATTTT
>once|-|TRBJ1-1|TRBV15
CATTGAGKGTEAFF
TGTGCCACCACTGGGGCGGGGAAGGGCACTGAAGCTTTCTTT
>-|TRBD1|TRBJ1-5|TRBV7-8
CASSLGIRRGQVLQNSNQPQHF
TGTGCCAGCAGCTTAGGCATCCGAAGGGGACAGGTCCTTCAGAATAGCAATCAGCCCCAGCATTTT
>-|-|TRBJ2-5|TRBV28
CASSPLDSIQETQYF
TGTGCCAGCAGTCCCTTGGACAGCATTCAAGAGACCCAGTACTTC
>-|-|TRBJ2-7|TRBV28
CASSLKAYEQYF
TGTGCCAGCAGTTTGAAAGCCTACGAGCAGTACTTC